The 27 T cell receptor beta chains below come from one sample, sequenced in a study of cytomegalovirus exposure and HLA in healthy donors (dated by TCRdb to about 2017). The library came from the immunoSEQ multiplex PCR assay. The multiplex PCR relied on a mix of 60 forward primers for TCR Vbeta segments and 13 reverse primers for TCR Jbeta segments. Not all clones reach the TCRdb copy of this immuneACCESS table, which keeps in-frame sequences only. Checked studies attribute under half of the gap to unresolved V genes and leave the rest unexplained. Recorded for this sample are some 130,000 clones; about two thirds of them occurred a single time. The leading ten clones occupy around 2.6% of the sample. The specimen sequenced was PBMCs. The receptor set was obtained from a human donor in good health.

J is TRBJ2-1 and V is TRBV5-1; TRBD2 might be the D (6 bases). Looked up from germline, CDR1 is SGHRS and CDR2 is YFSETQ. The germline V and J ends were trimmed by 6 bases and 6 bases, with 16 bases remaining between them. This CDR3 region has 14 residues. The CDR3 DNA reads TGCGCCAGCAACCTTGGAGGGCAGGGCAATGAGCAGTTCTTC. Translating it yields CASNLGGQGNEQFF. Supplemented by reference TRBV5-1 and TRBJ2-1, the full variable domain reads KAGVTQTPRYLIKTRGQQVTLSCSPISGHRSVSWYQQTPGQGLQFLFEYFSETQRNKGNFPGRFSGRQFSNSRSEMNVSTLELGDSALYLCASNLGGQGNEQFFGPGTRLTVL.

The chain uses TRBV5-4 and TRBJ1-2, with TRBD1 matching 10 bases. CDR1 is SGHNT and CDR2 is YYREEE in the germline V gene (reference sequence). The CDR3 sequence is 15 residues long. The junction had 6 bases not matched to a gene; V was cut back by 4 bases and J by 3 bases. CDR3 residues: CASSTPGQGYYGYTF. The CDR3 bases are TGTGCCAGCAGCACTCCGGGACAGGGGTACTATGGCTACACCTTC.

The chain's CDR3 is CASTPRTVNTEAFF. The CDR3 nucleotides are TGTGCCAGCACCCCCCGGACTGTGAACACTGAAGCTTTCTTT. This chain uses TRBV2 with TRBJ1-1; no clear D. The CDR3 is 14 amino acids. V was cut by 7 bases and J by 0 bases, with 12 bases left in between. Germline-derived CDR1 and CDR2 are SNHLY and FYNNEI.

The chain recombines TRBV6-5 with TRBJ2-2; D unclear. The CDR3 is 14 amino acids. The V end was cut by 6 bases, the J end by 6 bases, with 14 bases between. The germline V gene encodes CDR1 MNHEY and CDR2 SVGAGI. This chain's CDR3 is CASSRNPVPGELFF. The CDR3 DNA is TGTGCCAGCAGCCGCAACCCAGTACCCGGGGAGCTGTTTTTT.

The J gene is TRBJ2-5, the V gene TRBV6-5, with D maybe TRBD2 (5 bases). The V gene's germline CDR1 is MNHEY and CDR2 SVGAGI. Trimming took off 0 bases at V and 5 bases at J, with 13 bases between the two ends. This CDR3 has 15 residues. The chain's CDR3 is CASSYSAGRLETQYF. CDR3 sequence (DNA): TGTGCCAGCAGTTACTCGGCGGGTAGATTGGAGACCCAGTACTTC.

This rearrangement joins TRBV27 to TRBJ1-2; TRBD1 matches at 7 bases. The CDR3 loop spans 13 amino acids. V shed 4 bases, J shed 5 bases, and the junction held 4 bases outside the gene matches. Per germline, CDR1 MNHEY and CDR2 SMNVEV (reference sequence). CDR3 protein: CASSYRGRYGYTF. Here the CDR3 DNA reads TGTGCCAGCAGTTACAGGGGTCGGTATGGCTACACCTTC.

The V gene is TRBV30, the J gene TRBJ1-1; D might be TRBD1 (5 bases). CDR1 and CDR2 from the germline V gene are GTSNPN and SVGIG (reference sequence). CDR3 length: 14 amino acids. With 3 bases removed from V and 5 bases from J, the gap between germline ends came to 16 bases. CDR3 DNA sequence: TGTGCCTGGAGACCCCAGGGAGGATATACTGAAGCTTTCTTT. Translated, it gives CAWRPQGGYTEAFF.

The chain uses TRBV28 and TRBJ1-2; TRBD1 matches at 10 bases. Trimming took 6 bases from V and 5 from J; bases not matched to a gene: 9. The length of the CDR3 is 15 residues. Germline CDR1 and CDR2: MDHEN and SYDVKM. In DNA, the CDR3 is TGTGCCAGCAGATATCCGGGACAGGGGCCTTATGGCTACACCTTC. As protein: CASRYPGQGPYGYTF.

This clone was detected only a few times. The rearrangement links TRBV21-1 to TRBJ1-1; the D call TRBD1 from the table was never checked on the DNA. TRBV21-1 is annotated as a pseudogene. The CDR3 is 17 amino acids. The DNA of the CDR3 is TGTGCCAGCAGCAAAGTTGACAGGGAGAGACCCAACACTGAAGCTTTCTTT. Protein product: CASSKVDRERPNTEAFF.

The rearrangement uses TRBV30 and TRBJ1-5; D perhaps matches TRBD1 (5 bases). The V end was cut by 0 bases, the J end by 6 bases, with 9 bases between. This CDR3 is built from 13 residues. Germline loops: CDR1 GTSNPN, CDR2 SVGIG (reference sequence). CDR3 loop: CAWSVGGAQPQHF. CDR3 nucleotides: TGTGCCTGGAGTGTGGGAGGGGCTCAGCCCCAGCATTTT.

This chain uses TRBV7-9 with TRBJ1-1; no clear D. The CDR3 contains 12 residues. The germline V gene encodes CDR1 SEHNR and CDR2 FQNEAQ (reference sequence). V lost 5 bases, J lost 4 bases, and 8 bases lay in between. This CDR3 is CASSTRPTEAFF. CDR3 bases: TGTGCCAGCAGCACGCGGCCCACTGAAGCTTTCTTT.

The chain recombines TRBV29-1 with TRBJ1-2, with 7 bases that match TRBD1. The V gene's germline CDR1 is SQVTM and CDR2 ANQGSEA. With V trimmed by 0 bases and J by 6 bases, 7 bases remained unmatched. The CDR3 runs 14 residues. CDR3 coding DNA: TGCAGCGTTGAAGATTTGACAGGGATGGATGGCTACACCTTC. Its protein is CSVEDLTGMDGYTF.

V usage is TRBV27 and J usage is TRBJ2-1, with 8 bases lining up with TRBD2. CDR1 is MNHEY, CDR2 SMNVEV, per germline (reference sequence). The J segment lost 5 bases and the V segment lost 9 bases, leaving 9 bases of the junction unmatched. This CDR3 region has 14 residues. This chain's CDR3 is CASWRGLANNEQFF. The CDR3, as DNA: TGTGCCAGTTGGAGAGGACTAGCCAACAATGAGCAGTTCTTC.

The chain couples TRBV7-9 to TRBJ2-7; perhaps TRBD1 as D (5 bases). V lost 5 bases to trimming and J lost 3 bases, with 8 bases between them. This CDR3 is built from 12 residues. The germline CDR1 and CDR2 sequences are SEHNR and FQNEAQ (reference sequence). The CDR3 region has the DNA TGTGCCAGCAGCACGGACAACTACGAGCAGTACTTC. Translation: CASSTDNYEQYF.

This clone was counted between two and nine times. The chain joins TRBV29-1 to TRBJ1-3; D uncertain. The CDR3 has 14 residues. Germline loops: CDR1 SQVTM, CDR2 ANQGSEA. The germline V and J ends were trimmed by 4 bases and 1 base, with 11 bases remaining between them. The CDR3 reads CSVGNPDSGNTIYF. Here the CDR3 DNA reads TGCAGCGTTGGTAATCCAGATTCTGGAAACACCATATATTTT.

This clone occurred a few times. This chain links TRBV18 with TRBJ1-1; D is perhaps TRBD1 (5 bases). The CDR3 totals 17 residues. The germline V gene encodes CDR1 KGHSH and CDR2 LQKENI. V lost 1 base to trimming and J lost 0 bases, with 15 bases between them. The CDR3 protein is CASSPLDSALLNTEAFF. The CDR3 nucleotides are TGTGCCAGCTCACCACTCGACAGCGCACTCCTGAACACTGAAGCTTTCTTT.

This clone has just one count. The gene calls are TRBV28 and TRBJ1-5, with TRBD1 identical over 8 bases. With 5 bases clipped from V and 0 bases from J, the junction kept 3 bases outside the gene matches. This CDR3 region has 15 residues. Looked up from germline, CDR1 is MDHEN and CDR2 is SYDVKM. The CDR3 DNA sequence: TGTGCCAGCAGTGATACAGGGGGTAGCAATCAGCCCCAGCATTTT. As protein: CASSDTGGSNQPQHF.

The rearrangement links TRBV28 to TRBJ1-2, with D possibly TRBD1 on 6 matching bases. CDR3 length: 12 amino acids. The V and J ends lost 10 bases and 7 bases respectively, with 16 bases between them. The germline V gene has CDR1 MDHEN and CDR2 SYDVKM. DNA of the CDR3: TGTGCCATATTGCAGGGGAGAGGTGGCTACACCTTC. Protein product: CAILQGRGGYTF.

The chain links TRBV18 to TRBJ1-2; D not certain. The V end lost 5 bases, the J end lost 7 bases, and 14 bases lay between the germline ends. Per the germline V gene, CDR1 is KGHSH and CDR2 is LQKENI. The CDR3 has 13 residues. CDR3: CASSAVGPGGYTF. As DNA, the CDR3 is TGTGCCAGCTCAGCCGTTGGGCCTGGTGGCTACACCTTC. The full variable domain, its missing parts supplied by reference TRBV18 and TRBJ1-2, is NAGVMQNPRHLVRRRGQEARLRCSPMKGHSHVYWYRQLPEEGLKFMVYLQKENIIDESGMPKERFSAEFPKEGPSILRIQQVVRGDSAAYFCASSAVGPGGYTFGSGTRLTVV.

V gene TRBV7-8 combines with J gene TRBJ1-1; no clear D. CDR1 and CDR2 from the germline V gene are SGHVS and FQNEAQ. The CDR3 contains 14 residues. Between the trimmed V and J ends, which lost 1 base and 2 bases, there was a span of 8 bases. CDR3 loop: CASSLGQVNTEAFF. As DNA, the CDR3 is TGTGCCAGCAGCTTAGGTCAGGTCAACACTGAAGCTTTCTTT.

This chain links TRBV7-9 with TRBJ2-5; D is unresolved. Germline CDR1 SEHNR, CDR2 FQNEAQ (reference sequence). V dropped 5 bases and J dropped 2 bases, with 9 bases sitting between them. This CDR3 contains 13 residues. The CDR3 DNA follows: TGTGCCAGCAGCACAGACACTCAAGAGACCCAGTACTTC. It translates to CASSTDTQETQYF.

Only a few counts were recorded for this clone. J is TRBJ1-4 and V is TRBV7-9, with 10 nucleotides matching TRBD1. V lost 6 bases, J lost 8 bases, and 6 bases stayed unmatched. The germline V gene encodes CDR1 SEHNR and CDR2 FQNEAQ (reference sequence). The CDR3 covers 14 residues. CDR3 DNA: TGTGCCAGCAGACGACAGGGGGCGAACGAAAAACTGTTTTTT. Amino acids: CASRRQGANEKLFF.

This rearrangement joins TRBV19 to TRBJ2-5, with a tentative D call TRBD1 (6 bases). V was cut by 3 bases and J by 5 bases, with 16 bases left in between. The CDR3 is made up of 15 amino acids. The germline CDR1 and CDR2 sequences are LNHDA and SQIVND (reference sequence). The CDR3 nucleotides are TGTGCCAGTAGTATTCAGGCAGTGAGGGGGGAGACCCAGTACTTC. This encodes CASSIQAVRGETQYF.

The rearrangement uses TRBV5-4 and TRBJ1-4, with a weak D call TRBD1 (6 bases). The length of the CDR3 is 16 residues. Germline V lookup: CDR1 SGHNT, CDR2 YYREEE (reference sequence). V lost 1 base and J lost 0, with 10 bases in between. The CDR3 loop reads CASSLQGNPTNEKLFF. The CDR3 DNA sequence: TGTGCCAGCAGCTTGCAGGGGAACCCAACTAATGAAAAACTGTTTTTT.

The chain couples TRBV7-2 to TRBJ2-4; D is perhaps TRBD1 (8 bases). Germline V gene sequence: CDR1 SGHTA, CDR2 FQGNSA. The CDR3 runs to 17 residues. Deletions cut 4 bases from V and 0 bases from J, with 16 bases between. CDR3 in amino acids: CASSWGGTGVAKNIQYF. In nucleotides, the CDR3 is TGTGCCAGCAGCTGGGGGGGGACAGGAGTAGCCAAAAACATTCAGTACTTC.

For this clone: The sample has other DNA sequences that encode this CDR3 too. This chain uses TRBV15 with TRBJ1-4; 9 bases are shared with TRBD1. This CDR3 comprises 13 residues. Losses at the gene ends were 3 bases for V and 8 bases for J; bases not matched to a gene: 1. Looked up from germline, CDR1 is LNHNV and CDR2 is YYDKDF (reference sequence). The CDR3 reads CATSRDRGEKLFF. Written as DNA, the CDR3 is TGTGCCACCAGCAGGGACAGGGGCGAAAAACTGTTTTTT. The full variable domain, in which reference TRBV15 and TRBJ1-4 provide the parts outside the CDR3, is DAMVIQNPRYQVTQFGKPVTLSCSQTLNHNVMYWYQQKSSQAPKLLFHYYDKDFNNEADTPDNFQSRRPNTSFCFLDIRSPGLGDTAMYLCATSRDRGEKLFFGSGTQLSVL.

A few counts support this clone. This chain uses TRBV5-4 with TRBJ2-1; 11 nucleotides line up with TRBD2. Germline V lookup: CDR1 SGHNT, CDR2 YYREEE (reference sequence). This CDR3 is built from 15 residues. The ends lost 4 bases at V and 2 bases at J; junction bases unmatched: 2. This chain's CDR3 is CASSETSGAYNEQFF. The CDR3 DNA sequence: TGTGCCAGCAGCGAGACTAGCGGGGCCTACAATGAGCAGTTCTTC.